The 19 T cell receptor beta chains below come from one sample, sequenced in a study of Graves' ophthalmopathy and Graves' hyperthyroidism (dated by TCRdb to between 2017 and 2018). The sequencer listed for this sample is Illumina HiSeq 2000. For repertoire sequencing, the TCR beta CDR3 regions were amplified from RNA transcripts. A first-round RT-PCR used HTBI primers with the Qiagen OneStep RT-PCR kit, followed by a second-round multiplex PCR, size selection and purification. The public reads were reprocessed in TCRdb via fastp at Q25 and MiXCR, keeping in-frame beta chains. CDR3 protein sequences are deduplicated, and each keeps its most common genes and DNA. The sample table holds about 1.2 million distinct CDR3 sequences, of which about 36% were seen once. The ten largest make up roughly 11% of the sample. The sequenced sample consisted of peripheral blood or thyroid tissue (not recorded which). Receptor source: an adult man with Graves' hyperthyroidism.

This sequence joins TRBV25-1 and TRBJ2-7; D is perhaps TRBD1 (6 bases). The CDR3 has 16 amino acids. From germline, CDR1 is MGHDK and CDR2 SYGVNS. Trimming left V 5 bases short and J 1 base short, with 18 bases between. Written as DNA, the CDR3 is TGTGCCAGCAGTTACACGGTGACAGGACAATCCTACGAGCAGTACTTC. The encoded protein is CASSYTVTGQSYEQYF.

The rearrangement joins TRBV29-1 to TRBJ2-7, with 7 bases matching TRBD2. J gave up 7 bases and V 3 bases, and 12 bases lay outside the gene matches. The CDR3 loop spans 14 amino acids. The germline V gene encodes CDR1 SQVTM and CDR2 ANQGSEA. In nucleotides, the CDR3 is TGCAGCGTTGACTCCAGCGGGGTGTACAATGAGCAGTACTTC. It yields the protein CSVDSSGVYNEQYF.

J is TRBJ1-1 and V is TRBV9, with TRBD1 matching 7 bases. CDR1 and CDR2 (germline): SGDLS, YYNGEE. The V and J ends lost 5 bases and 1 base, in that order; junction bases with no gene match: 8. The CDR3 totals 15 residues. DNA of the CDR3: TGTGCCAGCAGTTCCAGGGGGGGGCAGAACACTGAAGCTTTCTTT. It specifies CASSSRGGQNTEAFF.

The chain employs TRBV20-1 and TRBJ2-7; 7 bases are shared with TRBD1. This CDR3 spans 16 amino acids. Germline V gives CDR1 DFQATT, CDR2 SNEGSKA (reference sequence). Losses at the gene ends were 0 bases for V and 2 bases for J; bases not matched to a gene: 10. This CDR3 reads CSARDPGTAPPYEQYF. DNA of the CDR3: TGCAGTGCTAGAGATCCCGGGACAGCGCCGCCCTACGAGCAGTACTTC.

This clonotype was seen a handful of times. This chain connects TRBV11-1 to TRBJ2-2; D remains ambiguous. The V end was cut by 5 bases, the J end by 5 bases, with 24 bases between. The length of the CDR3 is 18 residues. From germline, CDR1 is SGHAT and CDR2 FQDESV (reference sequence). CDR3 coding DNA: TGTGCCAGCAGCCTCAAATGGAGTGGTCGGGTGAGAACCGGGGAGCTGTTTTTT. The encoded protein is CASSLKWSGRVRTGELFF.

This clonotype was picked up one time. The chain joins TRBV2 to TRBJ1-2; a weak D match, TRBD1 (5 bases). The CDR3 spans 15 residues. Germline V lookup: CDR1 SNHLY, CDR2 FYNNEI. Trimming removed 4 bases at V and 6 bases at J, with 18 bases between. This CDR3 is CASSALGADLHGYTF. For the CDR3, the DNA is TGTGCCAGCAGTGCGTTAGGGGCCGACTTGCATGGCTACACCTTC.

A note on this clonotype: At one of its ends the junction is not consistent with the germline gene, which may arise from a read error. CDR3 DNA sequence: TGTGCCAGCAGCTTACCGGGACTAGCGGGAACCGCCTTC. Protein product: CASSLPGLAGTAF. The V gene is TRBV7-9, the J gene TRBJ2-7, with 13 bases matching TRBD2. CDR3 length equals 13 residues. Germline CDR1 reads SEHNR; CDR2 reads FQNEAQ (reference sequence).

V and J are TRBV7-9 and TRBJ1-1; the D gene is possibly TRBD1 (5 bases). The CDR3 runs to 16 residues. Trimming removed 5 bases from V and 5 bases from J, with 21 bases in between. Germline V gives CDR1 SEHNR, CDR2 FQNEAQ (reference sequence). CDR3 region: CASSLTAAPMGTEAFF. In nucleotides, the CDR3 is TGTGCCAGCAGCCTGACAGCGGCTCCCATGGGGACTGAAGCTTTCTTT.

This clonotype turned up a few times. The chain uses TRBV11-3 and TRBJ2-5; D may be TRBD2 (7 bases). V gave up 1 base and J gave up 5 bases, with 17 bases separating them. The germline V gene has CDR1 SGHNT and CDR2 YENEEA. The CDR3 is made up of 16 amino acids. The CDR3, as DNA: TGTGCCAGCAGCTTAGGACGGTGGACTAGGGGGGAGACCCAGTACTTC. It is translated as CASSLGRWTRGETQYF.

This clonotype was counted a few times. A much larger clone lies one base from this, so it may be a read error. The chain links TRBV7-2 to TRBJ1-5; no definite D call. Germline V gives CDR1 SGHTA, CDR2 FQGNSA. The CDR3 is 12 residues long. Here the CDR3 DNA reads TGTGCCAGCAGCTTATACAATCAGACCCAGCATTTT. Protein: CASSLYNQTQHF.

The table lists this clonotype with many counts. The rearrangement joins TRBV9 to TRBJ2-7, with 8 bases identical to TRBD2. Trimming cost V 2 bases and J 1 base; bases outside gene matches: 2. This CDR3 contains 14 residues. The germline V gene encodes CDR1 SGDLS and CDR2 YYNGEE. The CDR3 DNA reads TGTGCCAGCAGCGTCTCTAGCGGGTCCTACGAGCAGTACTTC. The encoded protein is CASSVSSGSYEQYF.

There are many counts of this clonotype. This rearrangement joins TRBV2 to TRBJ2-7; D is perhaps TRBD1 (6 bases). Germline V gene sequence: CDR1 SNHLY, CDR2 FYNNEI. This CDR3 is built from 12 residues. The V gene lost 6 bases and the J gene lost 3 bases, with 9 bases spanning the gap. CDR3 residues: CASRDRLYEQYF. The CDR3 region has the DNA TGTGCCAGCAGGGACAGACTCTACGAGCAGTACTTC. Looking up the rest from reference TRBV2 and TRBJ2-7 gives the full variable domain: EPEVTQTPSHQVTQMGQEVILRCVPISNHLYFYWYRQILGQKVEFLVSFYNNEISEKSEIFDDQFSVERPDGSNFTLKIRSTKLEDSAMYFCASRDRLYEQYFGPGTRLTVT.

This clonotype came up many times. The chain has TRBV7-2 and TRBJ2-6, with 7 bases lining up with TRBD1. Germline lookup yields CDR1 SGHTA and CDR2 FQGNSA. V shed 4 bases, J shed 2 bases, and the junction held 8 bases outside the gene matches. The CDR3 covers 17 residues. The CDR3 bases are TGTGCCAGCAGCTACATGGACAGGTTCACTGGGGCCAACGTCCTGACTTTC. It is translated as CASSYMDRFTGANVLTF.

This clonotype was observed at least ten times. The chain recombines TRBV20-1 with TRBJ1-5, with D unresolved. CDR1 and CDR2 (germline): DFQATT, SNEGSKA (reference sequence). The CDR3 is made up of 14 amino acids. The V end was cut by 3 bases, the J end by 6 bases, with 15 bases between. The CDR3 DNA is TGCAGTGCTAGGCAAGGTTCTCCGGCTCAGCCCCAGCATTTT. Translating it yields CSARQGSPAQPQHF.

This clonotype was observed many times. This chain connects TRBV19 to TRBJ1-5; 8 nucleotides agree with TRBD1. Germline CDR1 is LNHDA and CDR2 is SQIVND (reference sequence). The CDR3 length is 14 residues. J gave up 7 bases and V 6 bases, and 8 bases lay outside the gene matches. The CDR3: CASSKDRGSQPQHF. CDR3 bases: TGTGCCAGTAGCAAAGACAGGGGATCACAGCCCCAGCATTTT.

V is TRBV4-1 and J is TRBJ1-2; tentative D call: TRBD1 (5 bases). Germline CDR1 is MGHRA and CDR2 is YSYEKL. Trimming took off 1 base at V and 8 bases at J, with 17 bases between the two ends. The CDR3 runs 15 residues. CDR3 nucleotide sequence: TGCGCCAGCAGCCAAGGGGACTTCCTGGGAGGGGGCTACACCTTC. It is translated as CASSQGDFLGGGYTF.

In DNA, the CDR3 is TGTGCCAGCACCCAGGGGATTGGGCACTCACCCCTCCACTTT. Translating it yields CASTQGIGHSPLHF. The chain links TRBV7-9 to TRBJ1-6, with TRBD1 as a possible D gene (6 bases). Deletions cut 7 bases from V and 10 bases from J, with 17 bases between. The CDR3 has 14 amino acids. The germline CDR1 and CDR2 sequences are SEHNR and FQNEAQ (reference sequence).

The CDR3 here is CSATATPAGELFF. CDR3 nucleotide sequence: TGCAGCGCTACGGCGACCCCGGCAGGGGAACTGTTTTTT. The chain uses TRBV29-1 and TRBJ1-4; maybe TRBD1 (6 bases). V lost 7 bases and J lost 12, with 21 bases in between. The CDR3 consists of 13 residues. Germline CDR1 and CDR2: SQVTM and ANQGSEA.

A single count supports this clonotype. The rearrangement uses TRBV3-1 and TRBJ2-7; D is unclear. This CDR3 is built from 9 residues. The ends were cut back, 11 bases at V and 8 bases at J, with 10 bases in the middle. Germline CDR1 and CDR2: LGHDT and YNNKEL (reference sequence). The CDR3, as DNA: TGTGCCCCGGGCTCGAAGCAGTACTTC. This translates into CAPGSKQYF.